This paragraph covers one T cell receptor (beta chain) sequence. The antigen remains unidentified. The data belong to a study of shared clonotypes between healthy human individuals. About the study: The cohort comprised two women and a few men. Their ages spanned 18 to 49 years.

The naive CD8 subset, CD45RO-negative cells positively selected for CCR7, excluded terminally differentiated effector memory CD45RA+ cells. General observations from the study: Generally, naive subsets (rather than memory subsets) showed larger estimated richness.

CDR3 length: 16 residues. V was trimmed by 3 bases and J by 4 bases, leaving 18 bases between them. CDR1 and CDR2 from the germline V gene are SEHNR and FQNEAQ (reference sequence). TCRdb's table, derived via immunoSEQ multiplex PCR, lists solely in-frame clones and lacks some. The profile shows under 2,000,000 clones, just under 95% of them singletons. The V call is TRBV7-9, the J call TRBJ1-2, with D hard to call. What was sequenced was naive CD8+ T cells sorted from blood. The sequence derives from a young man in good health. This CDR3 reads CASSFPVERSSYGYTF. The CDR3 bases are TGTGCCAGCAGCTTCCCCGTTGAGCGATCTTCCTATGGCTACACCTTC.